A single sample gave rise to the 2 T cell receptor beta chains below, sequenced in a study of T cell responses to AZD1222 COVID-19 vaccine (TCRdb year 2021). The time point label of this sample denotes: baseline before first vaccination. Library construction relied on the immunoSEQ multiplex PCR assay. The table was pulled from immuneACCESS by TCRdb, which kept in-frame rearrangements only. Such tables lose some clones; where checked, under half of the loss comes from unresolved V genes, and the rest has no known cause. The sample table holds about 100,000 clones, of which about 85% were seen once. In total, the top ten clones hold about 1.7% of the sample. The sample here was peripheral blood, taken on day 0 of AZD1222 vaccination. These receptors originate from an adult in good health.

This sequence joins TRBV9 and TRBJ1-3; D gene ambiguous. The CDR3 length is 14 residues. V was pared by 0 bases and J by 3 bases, with 7 bases between. Germline V gene sequence: CDR1 SGDLS, CDR2 YYNGEE. The CDR3 DNA reads as TGTGCCAGCAGCGTAGAACAGCTTGGAAACACCATATATTTT. Amino acid sequence: CASSVEQLGNTIYF.

The J gene is TRBJ2-1, the V gene TRBV19; 11 nucleotides agree with TRBD2. The CDR3 has 18 residues. The V segment lost 3 bases and the J segment 2 bases; nucleotides outside the gene matches: 9. Looked up from germline, CDR1 is LNHDA and CDR2 is SQIVND (reference sequence). DNA of the CDR3: TGTGCCAGTAGTATTAGAATAGCGGGAGGGCACACCTACAATGAGCAGTTCTTC. Its protein product is CASSIRIAGGHTYNEQFF.